Following are 25 T cell receptor beta chains from one sample sequenced in a study of T cell changes during pregnancy in multiple sclerosis. Assay used: immunoSEQ multiplex PCR; TCRdb lists only in-frame clones, some missing. The sample has 40,000 to 45,000 clones, about 88% seen once. Sequenced here: CD4+ T cells from peripheral blood mononuclear cells, sampled in the first trimester of pregnancy. These receptors were taken from a female donor with multiple sclerosis, enrolled in a pregnancy study.

The chain links TRBV5-4 to TRBJ2-5, with D possibly being TRBD1 (6 bases). This CDR3 spans 15 amino acids. Between the trimmed V and J ends, which lost 3 bases and 5 bases, there was a span of 17 bases. Germline V gene sequence: CDR1 SGHNT, CDR2 YYREEE (reference sequence). As DNA, the CDR3 is TGTGCCAGCAGCTCGGGGAAAGGGGGAGTCGAGACCCAGTACTTC. Its translation is CASSSGKGGVETQYF.

The chain couples TRBV5-4 to TRBJ2-3, with D tentatively TRBD2 (7 bases). The CDR3 runs to 16 residues. Germline assignment: CDR1 SGHNT and CDR2 YYREEE (reference sequence). Trimming shortened V by 0 bases and J by 4 bases, and 15 bases separated the two germline ends. This CDR3 is CASSLAGRGAADTQYF. DNA for the CDR3: TGTGCCAGCAGCTTGGCGGGCCGGGGGGCGGCAGATACGCAGTATTTT.

V and J are TRBV10-3 and TRBJ1-4; D is perhaps TRBD1 (5 bases). CDR1 and CDR2 (germline): ENHRY, SYGVKD. The V end lost 8 bases, the J end lost 4 bases, and 11 bases lay between the germline ends. The CDR3 length is 13 residues. CDR3: CAIGGGSNEKLFF. CDR3 coding DNA: TGTGCCATCGGCGGGGGGAGTAATGAAAAACTGTTTTTT.

For this clone: Additional DNA sequences in this sample encode the identical CDR3. The V and J genes are TRBV9 and TRBJ2-1; 12 positions agree with TRBD2. This CDR3 spans 19 amino acids. Germline V gives CDR1 SGDLS, CDR2 YYNGEE. V trimming: 1 base; J trimming: 3 bases; junction bases outside the gene matches: 11. The DNA of the CDR3 is TGTGCCAGCAGCGTATCAACTAGCGGGAGGAAGGTGGGCTACAATGAGCAGTTCTTC. Residues: CASSVSTSGRKVGYNEQFF.

The chain has TRBV7-8 and TRBJ1-1, with 9 nucleotides matching TRBD1. This CDR3 has 16 residues. Germline V gene sequence: CDR1 SGHVS, CDR2 FQNEAQ. V shed 1 base and J 0 bases; nucleotides not matched to a gene: 3. The CDR3 sequence: CASSLDGTGLNTEAFF. The CDR3 DNA follows: TGTGCCAGCAGCTTAGATGGGACAGGGCTGAACACTGAAGCTTTCTTT.

A single count supports this clone. The chain carries TRBV10-1 and TRBJ2-1; 7 bases map to TRBD2. The CDR3 sequence is 16 residues long. With 2 bases clipped from V and 0 bases from J, the junction kept 4 bases outside the gene matches. CDR1 is WNHNN, CDR2 SYGVQD, per germline (reference sequence). The CDR3 protein is CASSELGLSSYNEQFF. CDR3 DNA: TGCGCCAGCAGTGAGCTGGGACTAAGCTCCTACAATGAGCAGTTCTTC.

The rearrangement links TRBV28 to TRBJ1-5; 11 bases map to TRBD1. The CDR3 covers 15 residues. The germline gives CDR1 MDHEN, CDR2 SYDVKM. V shed 6 bases, J shed 5 bases, and the junction held 6 bases outside the gene matches. CDR3 bases: TGTGCCAGCAGCCTCGGACAGGGGGCGGATCAGCCCCAGCATTTT. Translation: CASSLGQGADQPQHF.

The chain links TRBV5-1 to TRBJ1-1, with 7 bases fitting TRBD1. Germline trimming cut 4 bases from V and 2 bases from J; bases unmatched to any gene: 5. Germline values: CDR1 SGHRS, CDR2 YFSETQ. The CDR3 sequence is 14 residues long. The CDR3 sequence: CASSLDRSNTEAFF. The CDR3 nucleotides are TGCGCCAGCAGCCTGGACAGGTCAAACACTGAAGCTTTCTTT. Full variable domain (remainder filled in from reference TRBV5-1 and TRBJ1-1): KAGVTQTPRYLIKTRGQQVTLSCSPISGHRSVSWYQQTPGQGLQFLFEYFSETQRNKGNFPGRFSGRQFSNSRSEMNVSTLELGDSALYLCASSLDRSNTEAFFGQGTRLTVV.

V is TRBV11-2 and J is TRBJ2-7, with TRBD2 matching over 9 bases. CDR3 length: 14 residues. The germline CDR1 and CDR2 sequences are SGHAT and FQNNGV. The V gene end was trimmed by 5 bases and the J gene end by 6 bases; junction bases not matched to a gene: 8. DNA for the CDR3: TGTGCCAGCAGCCTCGGGACTAGCACTTCCGAGCAGTACTTC. Translating gives CASSLGTSTSEQYF.

This sequence joins TRBV6-6 and TRBJ1-2; 10 bases are shared with TRBD1. The germline gives CDR1 MNHNY, CDR2 SVGAGI (reference sequence). Trimming cost V 4 bases and J 8 bases; bases outside gene matches: 10. The CDR3 is 15 residues long. CDR3 in amino acids: CASSSRTGGMGGYTF. The CDR3, as DNA: TGTGCCAGCAGTTCAAGGACAGGGGGAATGGGGGGCTACACCTTC.

V and J are TRBV21-1 and TRBJ2-7; the table's D call of TRBD2 was not tested on the DNA. TRBV21-1 is noted as a pseudogene. This CDR3 is built from 24 residues. In DNA, the CDR3 is TGTGCCAGCAGCAAAAGGTTAAAAAGCCATTTGGGGACTAGCGGGAGCCCACCCTCCTACGAGCAGTACTTC. This translates into CASSKRLKSHLGTSGSPPSYEQYF.

This chain links TRBV7-8 with TRBJ1-6; 7 bases align to TRBD1. This CDR3 comprises 16 residues. V lost 5 bases to trimming and J lost 4 bases; unmatched junction nucleotides: 8. Germline-derived CDR1 and CDR2 are SGHVS and FQNEAQ. The CDR3 bases are TGTGCCAGCAGCCCTAGAGGACAGGATTATAATTCACCCCTCCACTTT. It translates to CASSPRGQDYNSPLHF.

The rearrangement joins TRBV30 to TRBJ1-1; D possibly corresponds to TRBD1 (5 bases). The germline gives CDR1 GTSNPN, CDR2 SVGIG (reference sequence). The V end was cut by 5 bases, the J end by 7 bases, with 17 bases between. This CDR3 region has 13 residues. The CDR3: CAWASLPGVEAFF. Written as DNA, the CDR3 is TGTGCCTGGGCTTCTCTTCCGGGGGTTGAAGCTTTCTTT.

V gene TRBV28 combines with J gene TRBJ1-1; 8 bases fit TRBD1. Trimming took 7 bases from V and 4 from J; bases not matched to a gene: 8. Per germline, CDR1 MDHEN and CDR2 SYDVKM. This CDR3 comprises 14 residues. DNA of the CDR3: TGTGCCAGCATCGTTAACAGGGGGACCACTGAAGCTTTCTTT. This gives the protein CASIVNRGTTEAFF. Using reference TRBV28 and TRBJ1-1 for the parts outside the CDR3, the full variable domain is DVKVTQSSRYLVKRTGEKVFLECVQDMDHENMFWYRQDPGLGLRLIYFSYDVKMKEKGDIPEGYSVSREKKERFSLILESASTNQTSMYLCASIVNRGTTEAFFGQGTRLTVV.

Of note for this clone: The sample has other DNA sequences that encode this CDR3 too. The chain carries TRBV5-4 and TRBJ2-1; 8 nucleotides agree with TRBD2. Germline V gives CDR1 SGHNT, CDR2 YYREEE (reference sequence). This CDR3 has 15 residues. The junction had 1 base not matched to a gene; V was cut back by 2 bases and J by 0 bases. CDR3 in DNA: TGTGCCAGCAGCTTCAGCGGGGGCTCCTACAATGAGCAGTTCTTC. Its translation is CASSFSGGSYNEQFF.

In this sample, this clone turned up once. The chain combines TRBV7-2 with TRBJ2-5, with 14 bases that match TRBD2. CDR3 length equals 18 residues. Unmatched junction bases numbered 7, after V lost 0 bases and J lost 4 bases. The germline gives CDR1 SGHTA, CDR2 FQGNSA. CDR3: CASSLAGLAGDERETQYF. The CDR3 region has the DNA TGTGCCAGCAGCTTAGCGGGACTAGCGGGAGACGAAAGAGAGACCCAGTACTTC.

The chain has TRBV10-3 and TRBJ2-1, with 7 bases fitting TRBD1. V lost 1 base and J lost 5; bases outside the gene matches: 8. This CDR3 has 16 residues. The germline V gene has CDR1 ENHRY and CDR2 SYGVKD. CDR3 region: CAISEFPGTADNEQFF. CDR3 coding DNA: TGTGCCATCAGTGAGTTCCCCGGGACAGCTGACAATGAGCAGTTCTTC.

The chain employs TRBV6-1 and TRBJ2-7, with TRBD2 matching over 9 bases. Germline CDR1 and CDR2: MNHNS and SASEGT. Trimming cost V 6 bases and J 1 base; bases outside gene matches: 4. This CDR3 is built from 14 residues. The CDR3 DNA reads as TGTGCCAGCAGGGCGGGAGGGCCATCCTACGAGCAGTACTTC. Protein: CASRAGGPSYEQYF.

The chain uses TRBV5-1 and TRBJ2-6; 7 bases agree with TRBD2. The CDR3 covers 18 residues. J lost 3 bases, V lost 4 bases, and 13 bases had no gene match. Germline values: CDR1 SGHRS, CDR2 YFSETQ. The CDR3 protein is CASSRGGRVALGANVLTF. The CDR3 DNA is TGCGCCAGCAGCCGCGGGGGTCGGGTGGCTCTTGGGGCCAACGTCCTGACTTTC.

The chain has TRBV5-1 and TRBJ2-3; a weak D match, TRBD1 (6 bases). CDR1 SGHRS and CDR2 YFSETQ come from the germline V gene. The CDR3 contains 13 residues. V lost 0 bases, J lost 4 bases, and 6 bases lay in between. CDR3 sequence: CASSLDRADTQYF. DNA of the CDR3: TGCGCCAGCAGCTTGGACAGGGCAGATACGCAGTATTTT.

The CDR3 protein is CASSLAGTGNTGELFF. The CDR3 bases are TGCGCCAGCAGCTTGGCCGGGACAGGGAACACCGGGGAGCTGTTTTTT. The genes are TRBV5-1 and TRBJ2-2; 8 bases match TRBD1. Germline CDR1 SGHRS, CDR2 YFSETQ. Trimming removed 0 bases from V and 1 base from J; junction bases left unmatched: 2. The CDR3 loop spans 16 amino acids.

This clone was recorded once. The chain couples TRBV6-1 to TRBJ1-4; no clear D. From germline, CDR1 is MNHNS and CDR2 SASEGT. The V gene lost 5 bases and the J gene lost 5 bases, with 12 bases spanning the gap. The CDR3 is 14 residues long. The CDR3 reads CASSSPGENEKLFF. In DNA, the CDR3 is TGTGCCAGCAGTTCTCCCGGGGAGAATGAAAAACTGTTTTTT.

The gene calls are TRBV9 and TRBJ1-1; 9 nucleotides line up with TRBD1. This CDR3 is built from 16 residues. The germline gives CDR1 SGDLS, CDR2 YYNGEE. J gave up 4 bases and V 2 bases, and 9 bases lay outside the gene matches. CDR3 amino acids: CASSVRGDRDVTEAFF. The CDR3 DNA reads as TGTGCCAGCAGCGTGAGGGGGGACAGGGATGTCACTGAAGCTTTCTTT. Based on the CDR3 plus reference TRBV9 and TRBJ1-1, the full variable domain is DSGVTQTPKHLITATGQRVTLRCSPRSGDLSVYWYQQSLDQGLQFLIQYYNGEERAKGNILERFSAQQFPDLHSELNLSSLELGDSALYFCASSVRGDRDVTEAFFGQGTRLTVV.

This sequence joins TRBV30 and TRBJ2-5; the D gene is possibly TRBD2 (5 bases). V was trimmed by 3 bases and J by 4 bases, leaving 9 bases between them. Germline lookup yields CDR1 GTSNPN and CDR2 SVGIG (reference sequence). This CDR3 spans 12 amino acids. The CDR3 coding sequence is TGTGCCTGGAGCCAACTAGGAGAGACCCAGTACTTC. Its translation: CAWSQLGETQYF. Complete variable domain (other parts from reference TRBV30 and TRBJ2-5): SQTIHQWPATLVQPVGSPLSLECTVEGTSNPNLYWYRQAAGRGLQLLFYSVGIGQISSEVPQNLSASRPQDRQFILSSKKLLLSDSGFYLCAWSQLGETQYFGPGTRLLVL.

The chain has TRBV7-9 and TRBJ1-2; D is uncertain. Germline CDR1 SEHNR, CDR2 FQNEAQ (reference sequence). The CDR3 loop spans 13 amino acids. V was shortened by 5 bases and J by 1 base, with 8 bases between the two germline ends. The CDR3 sequence: CASSGGFNYGYTF. The CDR3 nucleotides read TGTGCCAGCAGCGGCGGTTTTAACTATGGCTACACCTTC.